Sequencing of this TCR beta chain was carried out in a study of T cells in tuberculosis. About the study: IGRA-negative adolescents, IGRA-positive adolescents with latent tuberculosis and adults with active tuberculosis formed this South African cohort.

Of note for this clone: Antigen: not known.

Sequencing was performed with immunoSEQ multiplex PCR; in TCRdb, only in-frame clones are kept and a portion is missing. The table lists under 40,000 clones, about 94% of them singletons, with 5.5% to 8% in the top ten. Study-level results: GEM motif frequencies gave more than 65% accuracy; the GMM repertoire gave about 90%. GMM-specific TCRs were nearer to active tuberculosis alpha repertoires, suggesting expansion.

Germline CDR1 SGDLS, CDR2 YYNGEE. The V end lost 0 bases, the J end lost 3 bases, and 12 bases lay between the germline ends. This CDR3 has 16 amino acids. The chain combines TRBV9 with TRBJ2-2; the D is unclear. The sample was PBMCs. The sequence came from a donor under 30 with latent tuberculosis or without tuberculosis infection. The DNA for the CDR3 is TGTGCCAGCAGCGTAGGCCTATCGGCGGACACCGGGGAGCTGTTTTTT. The encoded protein is CASSVGLSADTGELFF. The entire variable domain, with the rest obtained from reference TRBV9 and TRBJ2-2, is as follows: DSGVTQTPKHLITATGQRVTLRCSPRSGDLSVYWYQQSLDQGLQFLIQYYNGEERAKGNILERFSAQQFPDLHSELNLSSLELGDSALYFCASSVGLSADTGELFFGEGSRLTVL.